This T cell receptor beta chain was found in a study of blood T cell repertoires in COVID-19. The overall study: From T cells, B-cell-depleted T cells, or PBMCs came the material, which was cDNA or gDNA.

In the authors' workflow: Counts of nucleated cells, estimated from reference gene primer amplification, were obtained. Profiling relied on immunoSEQ multiplex PCR, and the TCRdb table lists in-frame clones only, not all of them. That table gives V, J and clone size, and the DNA gave D and trimming. The sample consists of over 90,000 clones, more than 75% of them appearing once. The receptor was derived from a man aged 50-60 years with active or convalescent COVID-19. Sequenced sample: peripheral blood.

The CDR3 DNA reads as TGTGCCAGCAGCTTAGATGGGGCAGGGAACGCTTCACCCCTCCACTTT. It translates to CASSLDGAGNASPLHF. V gene TRBV7-2 combines with J gene TRBJ1-6; D is perhaps TRBD1 (5 bases). The CDR3 has 16 amino acids. Germline V gene data show CDR1 as SGHTA and CDR2 as FQGNSA. V gave up 1 base and J gave up 9 bases, with 16 bases separating them.